Listed below are T cell receptor beta chains from one sample, sequenced in a study of T cells in Graves' hyperthyroidism and ophthalmopathy. TCRdb re-called the multiplex PCR reads with MiXCR, one entry per CDR3 protein. The sample consists of 250,000 to 300,000 distinct CDR3 sequences, 13% of them appearing once. Material: blood. The receptors shown here come from a woman under 40 with Graves' hyperthyroidism that later progressed to Graves' ophthalmopathy. CDR3s include the opening cysteine and the closing phenylalanine or tryptophan. Each record gives: D gene, V gene, J gene, clone size, CDR3 protein, CDR3 DNA. The D gene is left open where the match is weak. Clone size is not always given. Where it is, it says once, few, many or a class for expanded clones.

D gene: -; V gene: TRBV27; J gene: TRBJ1-2; clone size: many; CDR3 protein: CASSLWAAHNNYTF; CDR3 DNA: TGTGCCAGCAGCCTTTGGGCAGCCCATAACAACTACACCTTC
D gene: -; V gene: TRBV4-3; J gene: TRBJ1-1; clone size: many; CDR3 protein: CASSQGWTEAFF; CDR3 DNA: TGCGCCAGCAGCCAAGGGTGGACTGAAGCTTTCTTT
D gene: -; V gene: TRBV27; J gene: TRBJ2-7; clone size: many; CDR3 protein: CASSTKTAMMYYEQYF; CDR3 DNA: TGTGCCAGCAGTACAAAAACAGCGATGATGTACTACGAGCAGTACTTC
D gene: -; V gene: TRBV28; J gene: TRBJ1-2; clone size: many; CDR3 protein: CASSPTMHGYTF; CDR3 DNA: TGTGCCAGCAGCCCGACAATGCATGGCTACACCTTC
D gene: -; V gene: TRBV18; J gene: TRBJ1-1; clone size: many; CDR3 protein: CASSPGGGDTEAFF; CDR3 DNA: TGTGCCAGCTCTCCGGGAGGGGGTGACACTGAAGCTTTCTTT
D gene: -; V gene: TRBV7-2; J gene: TRBJ2-7; clone size: many; CDR3 protein: CASSARLREQYF; CDR3 DNA: TGTGCCAGCAGCGCCCGTCTAAGAGAGCAGTACTTC
D gene: -; V gene: TRBV9; J gene: TRBJ1-5; clone size: few; CDR3 protein: CAIVGGHRQEDQPQHF; CDR3 DNA: TGTGCCATCGTCGGAGGGCACCGACAAGAAGATCAGCCCCAGCATTTT
D gene: -; V gene: TRBV5-4; J gene: TRBJ2-1; clone size: -; CDR3 protein: CASSYPDYNNEQFF; CDR3 DNA: TGTGCCAGCAGCTATCCCGACTACAACAATGAGCAGTTCTTC
D gene: TRBD2; V gene: TRBV6-2/TRBV6-3; J gene: TRBJ2-1; clone size: many; CDR3 protein: CASSYPSGRAYNEQFF; CDR3 DNA: TGTGCCAGCAGTTACCCTAGCGGGAGGGCCTACAATGAGCAGTTCTTC
D gene: TRBD2; V gene: TRBV28; J gene: TRBJ2-3; clone size: many; CDR3 protein: CASSWDYPRPDTQYF; CDR3 DNA: TGTGCCAGCAGTTGGGACTATCCGAGGCCAGATACGCAGTATTTT
D gene: -; V gene: TRBV30; J gene: TRBJ2-5; clone size: many; CDR3 protein: CAWSYGGTQYF; CDR3 DNA: TGTGCCTGGTCGTACGGCGGGACCCAGTACTTC
D gene: -; V gene: TRBV28; J gene: TRBJ2-7; clone size: many; CDR3 protein: CASSFPRASFVYEQYF; CDR3 DNA: TGTGCCAGCAGTTTTCCTCGGGCTAGTTTCGTCTACGAGCAGTACTTC
D gene: TRBD2; V gene: TRBV27; J gene: TRBJ2-2; clone size: many; CDR3 protein: CASSLFGTSGSRELFF; CDR3 DNA: TGTGCCAGCAGTTTATTCGGGACTAGCGGGAGCCGGGAGCTGTTTTTT
D gene: -; V gene: TRBV28; J gene: TRBJ2-6; clone size: -; CDR3 protein: CASSGSISGANVLTF; CDR3 DNA: TGTGCCAGCAGTGGGTCAATCTCTGGGGCCAACGTCCTGACTTTC
D gene: TRBD1; V gene: TRBV28; J gene: TRBJ1-5; clone size: many; CDR3 protein: CASRGQISNQPQHF; CDR3 DNA: TGTGCCAGCAGGGGACAGATTAGCAATCAGCCCCAGCATTTT
D gene: -; V gene: TRBV19; J gene: TRBJ2-1; clone size: many; CDR3 protein: CATSGTILYNEQFF; CDR3 DNA: TGTGCCACCTCGGGAACGATACTCTACAATGAGCAGTTCTTC
D gene: -; V gene: TRBV5-1; J gene: TRBJ2-3; clone size: once; CDR3 protein: CASSFYGANTDTQYF; CDR3 DNA: TGCGCCAGCAGCTTCTATGGGGCCAACACAGATACGCAGTATTTT
D gene: TRBD1; V gene: TRBV12-3/TRBV12-4; J gene: TRBJ1-5; clone size: many; CDR3 protein: CASSPSTGWVQPQHF; CDR3 DNA: TGTGCCAGCAGTCCCTCGACAGGGTGGGTTCAGCCCCAGCATTTT
D gene: -; V gene: TRBV11-2; J gene: TRBJ2-1; clone size: many; CDR3 protein: CASSSARGSSYNEQFF; CDR3 DNA: TGTGCCAGCAGCTCAGCGAGGGGGTCTAGCTACAATGAGCAGTTCTTC
D gene: TRBD1; V gene: TRBV9; J gene: TRBJ1-3; clone size: -; CDR3 protein: CASSPRDRDSGNTIYF; CDR3 DNA: TGTGCCAGCAGCCCTCGGGACAGGGACTCTGGAAACACCATATATTTT
D gene: -; V gene: TRBV7-9; J gene: TRBJ2-1; clone size: many; CDR3 protein: CASRPGQLDEQFF; CDR3 DNA: TGTGCCAGCAGGCCCGGACAGTTGGATGAGCAGTTCTTC
D gene: TRBD2; V gene: TRBV7-3; J gene: TRBJ2-3; clone size: few; CDR3 protein: CASSSLIAGGPEDTQYF; CDR3 DNA: TGTGCCAGCAGCTCTCTAATAGCGGGAGGGCCCGAAGACACGCAGTATTTT
D gene: -; V gene: TRBV27; J gene: TRBJ1-1; clone size: few; CDR3 protein: CASSSRTEAFF; CDR3 DNA: TGTGCCAGCAGTAGCAGGACAGAAGCTTTCTTT
D gene: -; V gene: TRBV6-1; J gene: TRBJ2-5; clone size: many; CDR3 protein: CASSSTGFVTQYF; CDR3 DNA: TGTGCCAGCAGTTCAACAGGTTTTGTGACCCAGTACTTC
D gene: -; V gene: TRBV27; J gene: TRBJ2-7; clone size: many; CDR3 protein: CASSLEGAFAYEQYF; CDR3 DNA: TGTGCCAGCAGCTTGGAGGGGGCTTTTGCCTACGAGCAGTACTTC
D gene: -; V gene: TRBV6-1; J gene: TRBJ1-1; clone size: many; CDR3 protein: CASVDSMNTEAFF; CDR3 DNA: TGTGCCAGCGTAGACAGCATGAACACTGAAGCTTTCTTT
D gene: TRBD2; V gene: TRBV9; J gene: TRBJ2-1; clone size: many; CDR3 protein: CASRGLADEQFF; CDR3 DNA: TGTGCCAGCAGAGGACTAGCGGACGAGCAGTTCTTC